This T cell receptor beta chain was captured in a study of blood T cell repertoires in COVID-19. Study background: Acute and convalescent COVID-19 specimens originated in the United States, Italy and Spain.

Repertoires were generated with immunoSEQ multiplex PCR, while TCRdb's copy carries only in-frame clones and drops some. The data hold 260,000 or so clones, with about 91% observed a single time. Trimming at V came to 3 bases and at J to 0 bases, leaving 12 bases not matched to a gene. This CDR3 contains 19 residues. Germline V gene sequence: CDR1 SGHRS, CDR2 YFSETQ. Recruitment covered under 25 US areas and drew participants whose ages spanned about 18 to 100 years. The origin of this receptor is a woman between 40 and 50 years old with acute COVID-19. The chain recombines TRBV5-1 with TRBJ2-1; TRBD2 matches at 10 bases. Sequenced: PBMCs or T cells enriched from blood (not recorded which). CDR3 sequence (DNA): TGCGCCAGCAGCTCTTCGGGACTAGCGCCCTTGAGCTCCTACAATGAGCAGTTCTTC. This gives the protein CASSSSGLAPLSSYNEQFF.